These 20 T cell receptor beta chains share one sample of origin, sequenced in a study of cytomegalovirus exposure and HLA in healthy donors. The PCR ran on 60 Vbeta and 13 Jbeta primers. Sequencing used immunoSEQ multiplex PCR; TCRdb keeps in-frame clones, though not all of them. This sample yields approximately 170,000 clones, of which around 62% are seen a single time; about 3.2% belongs to the top ten. Sequences were obtained from PBMCs. These receptors came from a man in his forties or fifties in good health and CMV-seronegative.

The J gene is TRBJ2-3, the V gene TRBV5-4, with 8 positions matching TRBD1. This CDR3 has 15 residues. Germline V gene sequence: CDR1 SGHNT, CDR2 YYREEE (reference sequence). Trimming cost V 3 bases and J 0 bases; bases outside gene matches: 3. CDR3 region: CASSSTGASTDTQYF. For the CDR3, the DNA is TGTGCCAGCAGCTCGACAGGGGCCAGCACAGATACGCAGTATTTT.

This chain links TRBV6-6 with TRBJ2-7; 8 bases are shared with TRBD1. The trim removed 6 bases at V and 1 base at J, leaving 8 bases unmatched. The CDR3 sequence is 15 residues long. The germline gives CDR1 MNHNY, CDR2 SVGAGI (reference sequence). CDR3 sequence reads: CASRMDRALSYEQYF. CDR3 coding DNA: TGTGCCAGCAGAATGGACAGGGCCTTATCCTACGAGCAGTACTTC.

This chain connects TRBV7-8 to TRBJ2-7; TRBD2 matches 7 bases. This CDR3 comprises 12 residues. Germline values: CDR1 SGHVS, CDR2 FQNEAQ. V lost 5 bases, J lost 11 bases, and 9 bases stayed unmatched. The CDR3 sequence: CASSPEGLAEYF. The CDR3 DNA is TGTGCCAGCAGCCCCGAGGGCCTAGCGGAGTACTTC. The full variable domain, completed using reference TRBV7-8 and TRBJ2-7, is GAGVSQSPRYKVAKRGQDVALRCDPISGHVSLFWYQQALGQGPEFLTYFQNEAQLDKSGLPSDRFFAERPEGSVSTLKIQRTQQEDSAVYLCASSPEGLAEYFGPGTRLTVT.

To note about this clone: Additional DNA sequences in this sample encode the identical CDR3. The V gene is TRBV5-1, the J gene TRBJ2-5; 9 nucleotides match TRBD1. The germline gives CDR1 SGHRS, CDR2 YFSETQ. The V gene end was trimmed by 5 bases and the J gene end by 5 bases; junction bases not matched to a gene: 7. The CDR3 has 14 residues. CDR3 sequence (DNA): TGCGCCAGCAGTACTACAGGGGGCGGTGAGACCCAGTACTTC. Protein: CASSTTGGGETQYF.

V usage is TRBV2 and J usage is TRBJ2-5; TRBD1 aligns across 7 bases. The CDR3 is made up of 15 amino acids. V gave up 4 bases and J gave up 0 bases; unmatched junction bases: 5. CDR1 and CDR2 from the germline V gene are SNHLY and FYNNEI. CDR3 residues: CASSARDSYQETQYF. Here the CDR3 DNA reads TGTGCCAGCAGTGCCCGGGACAGCTACCAAGAGACCCAGTACTTC.

The genes are TRBV27 and TRBJ1-2; tentatively, D is TRBD1 (6 bases). V was clipped by 5 bases and J by 0 bases, with 19 bases between them. This CDR3 has 17 residues. CDR1 is MNHEY and CDR2 is SMNVEV in the germline V gene (reference sequence). CDR3 nucleotides: TGTGCCAGCAGTCCCAGGGGACCGGGCCCTGCTAACTATGGCTACACCTTC. It encodes CASSPRGPGPANYGYTF.

The table lists this clone with a count of one. The V and J genes are TRBV25-1 and TRBJ1-4; D gene unclear. Trimming left V 2 bases short and J 1 base short, with 8 bases between. The V gene's germline CDR1 is MGHDK and CDR2 SYGVNS. The CDR3 sequence is 15 residues long. For the CDR3, the DNA is TGTGCCAGCAGTGAACTCGGACTAACTAATGAAAAACTGTTTTTT. It yields the protein CASSELGLTNEKLFF.

This clone was observed a single time. The chain carries TRBV27 and TRBJ2-5; D perhaps matches TRBD2 (6 bases). CDR1 and CDR2 from the germline V gene are MNHEY and SMNVEV (reference sequence). V dropped 4 bases and J dropped 1 base, with 22 bases sitting between them. CDR3 size: 18 residues. The CDR3 DNA reads as TGTGCCAGCAGTTCCTCGCTTAAGTGGACGGGGGTCCAAGAGACCCAGTACTTC. Its translation: CASSSSLKWTGVQETQYF.

The gene calls are TRBV6-5 and TRBJ1-4; the D is unclear. Germline V gives CDR1 MNHEY, CDR2 SVGAGI. The CDR3 has 14 residues. Trimming took off 5 bases at V and 0 bases at J, with 7 bases between the two ends. The CDR3: CASSPQATNEKLFF. CDR3 nucleotide sequence: TGTGCCAGCAGTCCTCAGGCAACTAATGAAAAACTGTTTTTT.

This clone was counted between two and nine times. The chain is built from TRBV9 and TRBJ2-3; possibly TRBD2 for D (5 bases). This CDR3 has 17 amino acids. The V gene's germline CDR1 is SGDLS and CDR2 YYNGEE. V was pared by 0 bases and J by 5 bases, with 19 bases between. This CDR3 is CASSVARDGMEEDTQYF. The CDR3 region has the DNA TGTGCCAGCAGCGTAGCCCGTGACGGGATGGAAGAAGATACGCAGTATTTT. The full variable domain, completed using reference TRBV9 and TRBJ2-3, is DSGVTQTPKHLITATGQRVTLRCSPRSGDLSVYWYQQSLDQGLQFLIQYYNGEERAKGNILERFSAQQFPDLHSELNLSSLELGDSALYFCASSVARDGMEEDTQYFGPGTRLTVL.

V usage is TRBV7-2 and J usage is TRBJ2-4, with 9 nucleotides matching TRBD1. V lost 5 bases, J lost 9 bases, and 5 bases stayed unmatched. CDR1 and CDR2 (germline): SGHTA, FQGNSA. The CDR3 extends over 13 amino acids. CDR3 sequence: CASSRGQGTIQYF. In nucleotides, the CDR3 is TGTGCCAGCAGCAGAGGACAGGGGACCATTCAGTACTTC.

This chain links TRBV28 with TRBJ2-5, with TRBD2 matching 8 bases. The trim removed 7 bases at V and 1 base at J, leaving 8 bases unmatched. Germline V gene data show CDR1 as MDHEN and CDR2 as SYDVKM. The CDR3 contains 15 residues. CDR3 sequence: CASTSGGKAQETQYF. Here the CDR3 DNA reads TGTGCCAGCACGAGCGGGGGAAAGGCCCAAGAGACCCAGTACTTC. The variable domain in full, completed from reference TRBV28 and TRBJ2-5, reads DVKVTQSSRYLVKRTGEKVFLECVQDMDHENMFWYRQDPGLGLRLIYFSYDVKMKEKGDIPEGYSVSREKKERFSLILESASTNQTSMYLCASTSGGKAQETQYFGPGTRLLVL.

The genes are TRBV6-1 and TRBJ1-2; D perhaps matches TRBD1 (6 bases). Trimming pared 6 bases from V and 11 bases from J, leaving 10 bases between. The CDR3 loop spans 10 amino acids. Germline lookup yields CDR1 MNHNS and CDR2 SASEGT. This chain's CDR3 is CASSNRVYTF. The CDR3, as DNA: TGTGCCAGCAGCAACAGGGTTTACACCTTC.

V is TRBV27 and J is TRBJ2-7, with 13 bases lining up with TRBD2. V lost 1 base, J lost 3 bases, and 6 bases stayed unmatched. CDR1 is MNHEY and CDR2 is SMNVEV in the germline V gene (reference sequence). The CDR3 covers 17 residues. In DNA, the CDR3 is TGTGCCAGCAGTTTATTCCGGACTAGCGGGGGATACTACGAGCAGTACTTC. It specifies CASSLFRTSGGYYEQYF.

V is TRBV6-1 and J is TRBJ2-6; no firm D call. The CDR3 runs to 14 residues. Trimming pared 8 bases from V and 6 bases from J, leaving 14 bases between. In germline, CDR1 is MNHNS, CDR2 SASEGT. The CDR3 DNA reads TGTGCCAGCCACAGTACTCTCGAGGCCAACGTCCTGACTTTC. It specifies CASHSTLEANVLTF.

This clone was observed a handful of times. This chain uses TRBV5-4 with TRBJ1-1, with 11 bases lining up with TRBD1. Germline V lookup: CDR1 SGHNT, CDR2 YYREEE (reference sequence). This CDR3 has 16 amino acids. Germline trimming cut 0 bases from V and 4 bases from J; bases unmatched to any gene: 5. The CDR3 DNA is TGTGCCAGCAGCTTGGGGGGGACAGGGGGAGGCACTGAAGCTTTCTTT. The encoded protein is CASSLGGTGGGTEAFF.

The gene calls are TRBV6-1 and TRBJ2-5; TRBD1 matches at 9 bases. Germline CDR1 and CDR2: MNHNS and SASEGT. V lost 4 bases and J lost 5; bases outside the gene matches: 8. The CDR3 has 15 amino acids. CDR3 protein: CASSGRDRVKETQYF. CDR3 bases: TGTGCCAGCAGTGGCCGGGACAGGGTAAAGGAGACCCAGTACTTC.

In nucleotides, the CDR3 is TGTGCCAGTAGTACCCCGACAGGGGGAGTGAGGACTGAAGCTTTCTTT. It is translated as CASSTPTGGVRTEAFF. V is TRBV19 and J is TRBJ1-1; TRBD1 matches 9 bases. From germline, CDR1 is LNHDA and CDR2 SQIVND (reference sequence). This CDR3 region has 16 residues. V gave up 4 bases and J gave up 5 bases; unmatched junction bases: 11.

The chain carries TRBV11-1 and TRBJ2-1, with TRBD2 matching 11 bases. The CDR3 loop spans 17 amino acids. V dropped 5 bases and J dropped 6; count of bases not matched to a gene: 12. Looked up from germline, CDR1 is SGHAT and CDR2 is FQDESV (reference sequence). CDR3 protein: CASSELAGVPNPNEQFF. The CDR3 DNA sequence: TGTGCCAGCAGCGAACTAGCGGGAGTTCCCAATCCCAATGAGCAGTTCTTC.

The CDR3 here is CASSWGTGNTGELFF. In DNA, the CDR3 is TGTGCCAGCAGCTGGGGGACAGGGAACACCGGGGAGCTGTTTTTT. This chain connects TRBV5-6 to TRBJ2-2; 8 bases align to TRBD1. CDR1 and CDR2 (germline): SGHDT, YYEEEE. CDR3 length equals 15 residues. The V and J ends lost 3 bases and 1 base, in that order; junction bases with no gene match: 2.